This T cell receptor beta chain was sequenced during a study of molecular identifiers for immune sequencing clone quantification (dated by TCRdb to about 2018). About the investigation overall: For a replicate experiment, the RNA from either around 20,000 or 100,000 naive CD8 T cells was divided into five aliquots, and four of those aliquots went on to sequencing. This methods study benchmarked molecular-identifier clustering-based TCR repertoire sequencing (MIDCIRS) and TCR RNA copy counting, using CD8 T cells to do so. On the study overall, not on this receptor specifically: Clones above 20 RNA copies held over 99% of molecules in CMV-specific effector cells but under 1% in naive cells. Without barcode sub-clustering, chimeric consensus sequences inflated TCR diversity; chimeras reached as high as 47%. A single cell's worth of spiked-in Jurkat TCR RNA was reported detectable even among under 1.1 million naive CD8 T cells. Modeling indicated approximately 3.2 TCR RNA copies recovered per cell, compared with around 10 by digital PCR, which implies a capture efficiency of about 27%. Spiked-in Jurkat TCR RNA (approximately eleven copies' worth), which is not part of the donor repertoire, was contained in the naive libraries. The sizes of highly expanded clones could end up underestimated when identical TCR molecules share a barcode.

Libraries came from PCR. Sequencing was carried out with a NextSeq 500. Bulk TCR libraries were made following a previously described method, with the TCR primers given in Table S5. Purification of total RNA was performed with the Qiagen AllPrep DNA/RNA kit. Reads from multiple sequencing runs of the same library were pooled before analysis. The original methods were these. Only reads with exact TCR constant sequence were kept, trimmed to 150 nt, and grouped by their 12-nt molecular barcodes. Reads inside each barcode group were sub-clustered using a 15% Levenshtein threshold, and a quality-weighted consensus sequence was constructed for each RNA molecule. Non-functional sequences were discarded, and so were lower-count sequences lying one edit away from another sequence. On the basis of fitting two negative binomial distributions, barcode sub-clusters with fewer than 20% of the maximum read count were discarded. The raw public reads went through TCRdb reprocessing: fastp at Q25, MiXCR clone calling, in-frame beta chains kept. Rows are combined by CDR3 protein, so each entry shows the most common genes and DNA. V and J calls and clone size were set by TCRdb, not the authors. Within this sample are 490,000 or so distinct CDR3 sequences, with roughly 25% of them counted one time only. The top ten clonotypes cover 0.76% of the sample.

Based on the germline V gene, the CDR1 and CDR2 sequences are LGHNA and YSLEER. Trimming removed 0 bases from V and 5 bases from J, leaving 13 bases between the germline ends. The CDR3 contains 15 residues, cysteine and phenylalanine counted. Only the CDR3 region is kept as DNA, spanning 45 bases read in frame from base 1. Libraries of naive CD8 T cells were built from around 20,000 to 1,000,000 sorted cells, with 10%, 30% or 50% of the purified RNA used. Naive CD8 T cells, defined as CD8+CD4-CCR7+CD45RA+, were FACS-sorted into RLT Plus buffer on a BD FACSAria II. Roughly nine TCR copies' worth of Jurkat RNA were spiked into roughly 17,000-1,100,000 naive CD8 T cell samples to test detection sensitivity. Enrichment of CD8 T cells was done with RosetteSep CD8+ T Cell Enrichment Cocktail plus Ficoll-Paque, and ACK red cell lysis came afterward. This clonotype has just a few counts. Its antigen remains unidentified. One base away there is no much larger clone; base qualities are not given.

The clonotype originates from a human donor in good health. Some libraries in this study had Jurkat cell RNA spiked in. The sample taken for sequencing was naive CD8+ T cells from blood, with Jurkat cell RNA spiked in. What the cell subset or site label conveys for this sample: FACS-sorted CD8+CD4-CCR7+CD45RA+ naive T cells. The receptor chain draws on TRBV4-3 and TRBJ2-5, and TRBD1 may be the D gene, going by 5 matching bases. The DNA sequence is TGCGCCAGCAGCCAAGATTCTTCAGGGTATGAGACCCAGTACTTC. Its protein reads: CASSQDSSGYETQYF.